One sample yielded the 4 T cell receptor beta chains listed below, sequenced in a study of OX40 agonist ivuxolimab in advanced cancers. TCRdb keeps only in-frame clones here, not all; method: immunoSEQ multiplex PCR. Of 80,000 to 100,000 clones listed, around nine tenths are singletons. The input for sequencing was CD4+ or CD8+ T cells sorted from blood, taken in a trial of the OX40 agonist ivuxolimab. The receptors here all came from an adult with an advanced solid tumor such as melanoma, head and neck, liver or kidney cancer.

The rearrangement links TRBV30 to TRBJ2-5; D may be TRBD2 (5 bases). Trimming removed 0 bases from V and 2 bases from J, with 10 bases in between. CDR1 and CDR2 from the germline V gene are GTSNPN and SVGIG (reference sequence). The CDR3 spans 14 residues. Here the CDR3 reads CAWSVNRGQETQYF. For the CDR3, the DNA is TGTGCCTGGAGTGTAAATCGAGGGCAAGAGACCCAGTACTTC.

The rearrangement uses TRBV5-1 and TRBJ2-2; 11 bases are shared with TRBD2. The V gene's germline CDR1 is SGHRS and CDR2 YFSETQ. The CDR3 contains 17 residues. V was pared by 2 bases and J by 5 bases, with 8 bases of the junction left unmatched. CDR3 region: CASSFVAGGPGTGELFF. The CDR3 DNA reads TGCGCCAGCAGCTTCGTAGCGGGGGGGCCGGGGACCGGGGAGCTGTTTTTT.

The chain uses TRBV7-2 and TRBJ2-1; D may be TRBD1 (6 bases). Between the trimmed V and J ends, which lost 6 bases and 6 bases, there was a span of 21 bases. The CDR3 runs to 16 residues. Germline V CDR1 and CDR2: SGHTA, FQGNSA. The CDR3 DNA sequence: TGTGCCAGCAGTTTCCGTAGGGGCAGGGGCTTCAATGAGCAGTTCTTC. Residues: CASSFRRGRGFNEQFF.

This sequence joins TRBV6-5 and TRBJ1-2; 8 bases align to TRBD1. The germline V gene has CDR1 MNHEY and CDR2 SVGAGI. V gave up 6 bases and J gave up 4 bases; unmatched junction bases: 10. The CDR3 consists of 15 residues. CDR3 loop: CASRGRDRNFYGYTF. The CDR3 DNA reads TGTGCCAGCAGAGGCCGGGACAGGAATTTCTATGGCTACACCTTC.